In this sample, the clone carrying this TCR beta chain turned up a few times. Its antigen is as yet unknown. The junction does not match germline at one end; this may be a read error. Each CDR3 protein is one row after TCRdb ran MiXCR on the reads. This table has about 360,000 distinct CDR3 sequences, about 35% appearing once. These data come from a study of T cell repertoires in cytomegalovirus infection. Study at large: CMV epitopes used comprised recently identified HLA-C-restricted ones and well-studied HLA-B-restricted ones. Both a matching HLA type and CMV infection were indicated by public TCR beta signatures.

This CDR3 spans 12 amino acids. In germline, CDR1 is MNHNS, CDR2 SASEGT. Study observations and caveats: Cumulative public TCR beta family frequency identified carriers of CMV plus the relevant HLA. Ex vivo, HLA-C-restricted CMV-specific TCR beta clonotypes prevailed over the rest of the response.

The gene calls are TRBV6-1 and TRBJ1-1; D is possibly TRBD1 (6 bases). This receptor was obtained from a human donor in good health (CMV status not recorded). Some clones in this sample may be carry-over from other donors' samples. The specimen comprised cultured PBMCs, sampled from culture after CMV antigen stimulation. CDR3: CASSESGAGFRW. The CDR3, as DNA: TGTGCCAGCAGTGAATCAGGGGCAGGGTTCCGGTGG.